What follows are 27 T cell receptor beta chains derived from one specimen sequenced in a study of shared T cell receptors in the human thymus. Profiling relied on immunoSEQ multiplex PCR, and the TCRdb table lists in-frame clones only, not all of them. The top ten clones hold about 0.013% of a sample with hundreds of thousands of clones, around 78% of them seen once. The sample also formed part of further work on human thymus T cells.

The sequenced sample was thymocytes. These receptors originate from a boy under three years old with a congenital heart defect.

V is TRBV6-6 and J is TRBJ1-5; a possible D gene is TRBD1 (5 bases). The V and J ends lost 5 bases and 4 bases respectively, with 12 bases between them. Germline V gene lookup returns CDR1 MNHNY and CDR2 SVGAGI (reference sequence). The CDR3 has 14 residues. CDR3 nucleotides: TGTGCCAGCAGTCTATGGGGGGGGAATCAGCCCCAGCATTTT. Translating gives CASSLWGGNQPQHF.

The chain links TRBV4-1 to TRBJ2-7; the match to TRBD1 covers 9 bases. CDR3 length: 16 residues. Germline V CDR1 and CDR2: MGHRA, YSYEKL. V was clipped by 0 bases and J by 3 bases; unmatched bases: 6. The CDR3, as DNA: TGCGCCAGCAGCCAAGAAGGACAGGGGAGATTCTACGAGCAGTACTTC. It yields the protein CASSQEGQGRFYEQYF.

The V call is TRBV7-6, the J call TRBJ2-1; D is ambiguous. V gave up 0 bases and J gave up 1 base, with 10 bases separating them. Germline lookup yields CDR1 SGHVS and CDR2 FNYEAQ. This CDR3 comprises 16 residues. Written as DNA, the CDR3 is TGTGCCAGCAGCTTAGCGTTTCCAGCGTCCTACAATGAGCAGTTCTTC. This codes for CASSLAFPASYNEQFF.

The chain uses TRBV7-9 and TRBJ2-7; D is unclear. CDR1 and CDR2 from the germline V gene are SEHNR and FQNEAQ (reference sequence). This CDR3 spans 11 amino acids. Deletions cut 1 base from V and 9 bases from J, with 7 bases between. CDR3 in amino acids: CASSLEVRQYF. CDR3 DNA sequence: TGTGCCAGCAGCTTAGAAGTCAGGCAGTACTTC.

This chain uses TRBV11-1 with TRBJ2-7, with D possibly matching TRBD1 (5 bases). The CDR3 is 14 residues long. The V end lost 3 bases, the J end lost 2 bases, and 11 bases lay between the germline ends. Germline values: CDR1 SGHAT, CDR2 FQDESV (reference sequence). The CDR3 here is CASSLYRFPYEQYF. The DNA for the CDR3 is TGTGCCAGCAGCTTGTACAGGTTCCCCTACGAGCAGTACTTC. Drawing the rest from reference TRBV11-1 and TRBJ2-7, the complete variable domain is EAEVAQSPRYKITEKSQAVAFWCDPISGHATLYWYRQILGQGPELLVQFQDESVVDDSQLPKDRFSAERLKGVDSTLKIQPAELGDSAMYLCASSLYRFPYEQYFGPGTRLTVT.

This chain links TRBV28 with TRBJ1-1; D gene uncertain. This CDR3 is built from 15 residues. The germline gives CDR1 MDHEN, CDR2 SYDVKM. The V gene lost 7 bases and the J gene lost 3 bases, with 18 bases spanning the gap. The CDR3 protein is CASTDLRRTDTEAFF. The CDR3 bases are TGTGCCAGCACCGACTTGCGCCGCACGGACACTGAAGCTTTCTTT.

The chain links TRBV4-3 to TRBJ2-1, with a possible D match to TRBD2 (6 bases). The CDR3 spans 17 residues. CDR1 is LGHNA and CDR2 is YSLEER in the germline V gene. V lost 4 bases to trimming and J lost 4 bases, with 20 bases between them. The DNA for the CDR3 is TGCGCCAGCAGCCCTCAAGTCCGGGACTCTATTTACAATGAGCAGTTCTTC. Its translation is CASSPQVRDSIYNEQFF.

The chain joins TRBV19 to TRBJ2-3; D perhaps matches TRBD2 (5 bases). The CDR3 contains 14 residues. CDR1 LNHDA and CDR2 SQIVND come from the germline V gene (reference sequence). V lost 3 bases and J 2 bases, leaving 9 bases between the germline ends. The CDR3 nucleotides read TGTGCCAGTAGTATTCCCCGGGACACAGATACGCAGTATTTT. This codes for CASSIPRDTDTQYF.

The V call is TRBV30, the J call TRBJ1-5, with D maybe TRBD1 (6 bases). This CDR3 region has 15 residues. The V and J ends lost 0 bases and 7 bases respectively, with 16 bases between them. Looked up from germline, CDR1 is GTSNPN and CDR2 is SVGIG (reference sequence). This CDR3 reads CAWSVDGGLGQPQHF. CDR3 sequence (DNA): TGTGCCTGGAGTGTAGACGGGGGGCTCGGCCAGCCCCAGCATTTT.

The chain links TRBV2 to TRBJ1-1; 7 nucleotides align to TRBD1. Germline V gene data show CDR1 as SNHLY and CDR2 as FYNNEI. The V and J ends lost 3 bases and 1 base, in that order; junction bases with no gene match: 5. This CDR3 spans 15 amino acids. The CDR3 nucleotides are TGTGCCAGCAGTGAGGAAGGACAGGAGAACACTGAAGCTTTCTTT. Translation: CASSEEGQENTEAFF.

The chain recombines TRBV18 with TRBJ1-2, with a possible D match to TRBD1 (6 bases). CDR1 is KGHSH and CDR2 is LQKENI in the germline V gene. V lost 3 bases to trimming and J lost 3 bases, with 17 bases between them. This CDR3 is 16 amino acids long. CDR3 bases: TGTGCCAGCTCACCCCCCATGGGGGCCGGGGACTATGGCTACACCTTC. Amino acid sequence: CASSPPMGAGDYGYTF.

The gene calls are TRBV5-5 and TRBJ1-5; TRBD1 might be the D (6 bases). CDR1 SGHKS and CDR2 YYEKEE come from the germline V gene (reference sequence). The V end lost 4 bases, the J end lost 5 bases, and 13 bases lay between the germline ends. This CDR3 comprises 14 residues. CDR3 region: CASSQGRGDQPQHF. Written as DNA, the CDR3 is TGTGCCAGCAGCCAGGGGCGGGGGGATCAGCCCCAGCATTTT.

This clone was seen once. Compared with germline, one end of the junction differs, possibly owing to a read error. The chain couples TRBV4-2 to TRBJ2-1, with 8 bases aligning to TRBD2. The germline gives CDR1 LGHNA, CDR2 YNFKEQ. The CDR3 spans 21 residues. Here the CDR3 reads CASRQAGLASHIRGSYNEQFF. CDR3 nucleotide sequence: TGTGCCAGCAGGCAAGCCGGACTAGCATCACACATAAGGGGCTCCTACAATGAGCAGTTCTTC.

The chain uses TRBV30 and TRBJ1-5; 9 bases are a match to TRBD1. Trimming at V came to 0 bases and at J to 6 bases, leaving 9 bases not matched to a gene. Germline V gene lookup returns CDR1 GTSNPN and CDR2 SVGIG (reference sequence). The CDR3 totals 16 residues. The chain's CDR3 is CAWSVLGQGGPQPQHF. CDR3 DNA sequence: TGTGCCTGGAGTGTTTTGGGACAGGGCGGCCCTCAGCCCCAGCATTTT.

J is TRBJ2-7 and V is TRBV5-1, with TRBD1 matching over 7 bases. The CDR3 runs to 16 residues. V dropped 3 bases and J dropped 2; count of bases not matched to a gene: 11. Germline V gives CDR1 SGHRS, CDR2 YFSETQ. CDR3 loop: CASSSLGQELPYEQYF. The CDR3 region has the DNA TGCGCCAGCAGCTCCCTCGGACAGGAGCTCCCCTACGAGCAGTACTTC.

V is TRBV9 and J is TRBJ2-1; TRBD1 might be the D (6 bases). The V gene's germline CDR1 is SGDLS and CDR2 YYNGEE. The CDR3 extends over 13 amino acids. Trimming stripped 4 bases from V and 6 bases from J, with 11 bases between. CDR3 in DNA: TGTGCCAGCAGCTCGCGAGGGGGCAATGAGCAGTTCTTC. Amino acids: CASSSRGGNEQFF.

On this clone: An end of the junction does not agree with germline; a read error may underlie this. The chain joins TRBV7-7 to TRBJ2-5; no reliable D call. Germline V gives CDR1 SSHAT, CDR2 FNYEAQ (reference sequence). The CDR3 runs 13 residues. CDR3 residues: CASSPESQETQYF. The CDR3 DNA is TGTGCTAGCAGCCCGGAGAGTCAAGAGACCCAGTACTTC.

The J gene is TRBJ2-1, the V gene TRBV4-3, with TRBD2 matching over 7 bases. Germline lookup yields CDR1 LGHNA and CDR2 YSLEER. Losses at the gene ends were 2 bases for V and 9 bases for J; bases not matched to a gene: 4. The CDR3 covers 13 residues. CDR3 sequence: CASSQWGGSEQFF. The CDR3 nucleotides are TGCGCCAGCAGCCAATGGGGGGGGAGTGAGCAGTTCTTC.

This chain uses TRBV11-2 with TRBJ2-5; TRBD1 is a possible D gene (6 bases). V lost 1 base, J lost 3 bases, and 12 bases lay in between. There are 15 residues in the CDR3. Germline CDR1 and CDR2: SGHAT and FQNNGV. The CDR3 loop reads CASSLAQGQEETQYF. DNA of the CDR3: TGTGCCAGCAGCTTAGCGCAGGGGCAGGAAGAGACCCAGTACTTC.

The chain joins TRBV5-1 to TRBJ2-4; TRBD2 might be the D (5 bases). This CDR3 spans 18 amino acids. Looked up from germline, CDR1 is SGHRS and CDR2 is YFSETQ. Trimming took 3 bases from V and 0 from J, leaving 19 bases between them. This CDR3 is CASSSLGVGDLAKNIQYF. In DNA form, the CDR3 reads TGCGCCAGCAGCTCCCTCGGGGTGGGCGACCTAGCCAAAAACATTCAGTACTTC.

The chain employs TRBV29-1 and TRBJ2-1, with 10 nucleotides matching TRBD2. Looked up from germline, CDR1 is SQVTM and CDR2 is ANQGSEA. J gave up 0 bases and V 3 bases, and 8 bases lay outside the gene matches. This CDR3 has 17 residues. CDR3 bases: TGCAGCGTTGATCTAGCGGGAGTCTTTAGCTCCTACAATGAGCAGTTCTTC. Translation gives CSVDLAGVFSSYNEQFF.

The DNA for the CDR3 is TGTGCCAGTAGTTCCCGAGCGGGAGCGTCCTACAATGAGCAGTTCTTC. Protein product: CASSSRAGASYNEQFF. The chain carries TRBV19 and TRBJ2-1, with 8 bases that match TRBD2. Germline values: CDR1 LNHDA, CDR2 SQIVND (reference sequence). The CDR3 loop spans 16 amino acids. Germline trimming cut 5 bases from V and 1 base from J; bases unmatched to any gene: 7.

The chain links TRBV19 to TRBJ1-3; D call uncertain. Germline CDR1 LNHDA, CDR2 SQIVND (reference sequence). The length of the CDR3 is 12 residues. The V gene lost 6 bases and the J gene lost 2 bases, with 5 bases spanning the gap. The CDR3 region is CASSPAGNTIYF. The CDR3, as DNA: TGTGCCAGTAGCCCAGCTGGAAACACCATATATTTT.

This clone was counted only a few times. The rearrangement links TRBV28 to TRBJ2-3; TRBD2 matches 7 bases. Germline CDR1 reads MDHEN; CDR2 reads SYDVKM. The CDR3 is made up of 16 amino acids. The V segment lost 0 bases and the J segment 3 bases; nucleotides outside the gene matches: 6. Written as DNA, the CDR3 is TGTGCCAGCAGTTTATGCGGGGAGGGAGTTACAGATACGCAGTATTTT. Amino acids: CASSLCGEGVTDTQYF.

This chain uses TRBV14 with TRBJ1-3, with 9 bases that match TRBD1. Germline CDR1 is SGHDN and CDR2 is FVKESK. The CDR3 has 19 residues. J gave up 4 bases and V 1 base, and 14 bases lay outside the gene matches. CDR3: CASSQGGWDRDVLGNTIYF. The DNA for the CDR3 is TGTGCCAGCAGCCAAGGTGGCTGGGACAGGGACGTGTTGGGAAACACCATATATTTT.

The chain combines TRBV5-6 with TRBJ1-2; 10 nucleotides match TRBD1. Germline V CDR1 and CDR2: SGHDT, YYEEEE. This CDR3 region has 15 residues. Trimming cost V 2 bases and J 5 bases; bases outside gene matches: 6. DNA for the CDR3: TGTGCCAGCAGCTTATCGGGACAGGGGAAATATGGCTACACCTTC. It translates to CASSLSGQGKYGYTF.

The chain joins TRBV7-3 to TRBJ2-2; perhaps TRBD2 as D (6 bases). Between the trimmed V and J ends, which lost 4 bases and 4 bases, there was a span of 19 bases. The CDR3 spans 17 residues. Germline V gene lookup returns CDR1 SGHTA and CDR2 FQGTGA. CDR3 in DNA: TGTGCCAGCAGCTCCCTTCCCGGGAGAAGGGGCACCGGGGAGCTGTTTTTT. Translation: CASSSLPGRRGTGELFF.